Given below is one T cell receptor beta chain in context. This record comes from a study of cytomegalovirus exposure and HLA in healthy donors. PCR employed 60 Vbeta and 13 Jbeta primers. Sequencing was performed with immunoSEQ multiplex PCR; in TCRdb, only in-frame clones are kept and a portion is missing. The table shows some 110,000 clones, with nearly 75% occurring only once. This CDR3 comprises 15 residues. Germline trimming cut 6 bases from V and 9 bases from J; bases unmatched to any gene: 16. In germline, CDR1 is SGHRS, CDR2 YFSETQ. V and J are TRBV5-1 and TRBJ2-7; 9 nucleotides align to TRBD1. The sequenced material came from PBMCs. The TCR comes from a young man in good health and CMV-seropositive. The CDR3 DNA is TGCGCCAGCAACCTCGCACCGGGACAGGGAGGAGGGCAGTACTTC. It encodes CASNLAPGQGGGQYF.